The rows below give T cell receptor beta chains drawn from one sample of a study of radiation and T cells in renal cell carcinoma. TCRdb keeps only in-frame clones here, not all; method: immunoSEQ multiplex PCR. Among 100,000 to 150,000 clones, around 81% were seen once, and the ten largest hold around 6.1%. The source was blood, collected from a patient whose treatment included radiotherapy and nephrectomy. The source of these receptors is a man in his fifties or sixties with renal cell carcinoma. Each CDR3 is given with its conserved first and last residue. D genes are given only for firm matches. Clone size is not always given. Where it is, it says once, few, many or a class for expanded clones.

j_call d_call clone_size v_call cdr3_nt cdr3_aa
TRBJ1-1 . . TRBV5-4 TGTGCCAGCAGCTCCATGGCACGGGGGGCGAACACTGAAGCTTTCTTT CASSSMARGANTEAFF
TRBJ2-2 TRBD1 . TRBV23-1 TGCGCCAGCAGTCAATACGGACAGGTTAACACCGGGGAGCTGTTTTTT CASSQYGQVNTGELFF
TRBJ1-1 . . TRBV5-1 TGCGCCAGCAGCTTGGCCACGGAAAGCACTGAAGCTTTCTTT CASSLATESTEAFF
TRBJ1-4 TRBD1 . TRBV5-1 TGCGCCAGCAGCTTGACAGGGGTTCAAAATGAAAAACTGTTTTTT CASSLTGVQNEKLFF
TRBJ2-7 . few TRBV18 TGTGCCAGCTCACCCCAGGGAACTGGCGACGAGCAGTACTTC CASSPQGTGDEQYF
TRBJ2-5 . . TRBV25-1 TGTGCCAGCAGTGAATTCACGTCAGAGACCCAGTACTTC CASSEFTSETQYF
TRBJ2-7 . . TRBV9 TGTGCCAGCAGCGCGGACACCCACGAGCAGTACTTC CASSADTHEQYF
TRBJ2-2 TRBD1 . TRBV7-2 TGTGCCAGCAGCTTACTCGCTCCCCGGACAGGGATCCCCGGGGAGCTGTTTTTT CASSLLAPRTGIPGELFF
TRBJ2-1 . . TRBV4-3 TGCGCCAGCAGCCATGCCTCCCAGGCCAGGGGGCAGTTCTTC CASSHASQARGQFF
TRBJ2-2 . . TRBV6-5 TGTGCCAGCAGTCCAGCCGGGGTCCCCGGGGAGCTGTTTTTT CASSPAGVPGELFF
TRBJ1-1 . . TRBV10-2 TGCGCCAGCAGTAACGCGAACACTGAAGCTTTCTTT CASSNANTEAFF
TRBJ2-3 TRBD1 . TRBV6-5 TGTGCCAGCAGTTACGGGACAGGGCTGACAGATACGCAGTATTTT CASSYGTGLTDTQYF
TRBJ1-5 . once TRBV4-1 TGCGCCAGCAGCCAAGAGACGGTGGCCGGTCAGCCCCAGCATTTT CASSQETVAGQPQHF
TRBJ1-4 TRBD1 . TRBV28 TGTGCCAGCAGTTCATCCGGGACAGGGTATGAAAAACTGTTTTTT CASSSSGTGYEKLFF
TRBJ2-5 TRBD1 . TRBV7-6 TGTGCCAGCAGTAGGGGGCCGGTAGAGACCCAGTACTTC CASSRGPVETQYF
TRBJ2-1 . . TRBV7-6 TGTGCCAGCAGCTTGGACTACTCAACATACAATGAGCAGTTCTTC CASSLDYSTYNEQFF
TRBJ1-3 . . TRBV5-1 TGCGCCAGCAGCCTCGACAGCGGCTCTGGAAACACCATATATTTT CASSLDSGSGNTIYF
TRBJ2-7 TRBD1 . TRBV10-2 TGCGCCAGTAACCCAGGGGGCCCCTACGAGCAGTACTTC CASNPGGPYEQYF
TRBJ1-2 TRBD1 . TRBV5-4 TGTGCCAGCAGCGAAGGTGGGACAGGACCACGCTATGGCTACACCTTC CASSEGGTGPRYGYTF
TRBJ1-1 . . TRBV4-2 TGTGCCAGCAGCCAAGAATTTGAGGGCGTTGAAGCTTTCTTT CASSQEFEGVEAFF
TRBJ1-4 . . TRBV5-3 TGTGCCAGAAGCTTGGTCAAGGGGCCGAATGAAAAACTGTTTTTT CARSLVKGPNEKLFF
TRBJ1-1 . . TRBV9 TGTGCCAGCAGCATTTCGGGGGTTACTGAAGCTTTCTTT CASSISGVTEAFF
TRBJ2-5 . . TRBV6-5 TGTGCCAGCAGTACGGGGGCTTTGGAGACCCAGTACTTC CASSTGALETQYF
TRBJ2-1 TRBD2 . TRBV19 TGTGCCACAAGACTAGCGGGAGGGAATGAGCAGTTCTTC CATRLAGGNEQFF
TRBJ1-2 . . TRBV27 TGTGCCAGCAGTTTGTCAGGGGACTATGGCTACACCTTC CASSLSGDYGYTF
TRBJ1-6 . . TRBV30 TGTGCCTGGAGTCCGACGGGGAGCTGGTTCCATAATTCACCCCTCCACTTT CAWSPTGSWFHNSPLHF
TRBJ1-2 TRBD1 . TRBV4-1 TGCGCCAGCCACGGGACAGGCTATGGCTACACCTTC CASHGTGYGYTF
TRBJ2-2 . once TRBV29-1 TGCAGCGGATTGATAGCTGGGAACACCGGGGAGCTGTTTTTT CSGLIAGNTGELFF
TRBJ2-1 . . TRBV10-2 TGCGCCAGCAGCGCAATGGGGAGCTCCTACAATGAGCAGTTCTTC CASSAMGSSYNEQFF
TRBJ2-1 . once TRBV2 TGTGCCAGCTCAGGGGACTACAATGAGCAGTTCTTC CASSGDYNEQFF
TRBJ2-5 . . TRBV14 TGTGCCAGCAGCCAAGAGCCGCCGGACAGCTCGTTTGAGACCCAGTACTTC CASSQEPPDSSFETQYF
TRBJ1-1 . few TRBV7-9 TGTGCCAGCAGCTTCGGGAGAGCCATGAACACTGAAGCTTTCTTT CASSFGRAMNTEAFF
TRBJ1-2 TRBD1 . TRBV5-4 TGTGCCAGCAGTATGACAGGGCCCTATGGCTACACCTTC CASSMTGPYGYTF
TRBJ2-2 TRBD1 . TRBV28 TGTGCCAGCAGCTCGGCGGACAGGGACACCGGGGAGCTGTTTTTT CASSSADRDTGELFF
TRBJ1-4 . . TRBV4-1 TGCGCCAGCAGCCAAAAGACAGGTCGATCCTTCGTGGATGAAAAACTGTTTTTT CASSQKTGRSFVDEKLFF
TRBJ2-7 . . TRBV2 TGTGCCAGCAGTGAAGAGGGCAGGCTCTCCTACGAGCAGTACTTC CASSEEGRLSYEQYF
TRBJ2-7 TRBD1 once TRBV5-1 TGCGCCAGCAGCTTGGCTCGGACAGGGATCTCCTACGAGCAGTACTTC CASSLARTGISYEQYF
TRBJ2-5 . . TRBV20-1 TGCAGTGCCGTAGGGGAGACCCAGTACTTC CSAVGETQYF
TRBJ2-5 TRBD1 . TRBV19 TGTGCCAGTAGTATCAACAGGGGAAAAGAGACCCAGTACTTC CASSINRGKETQYF
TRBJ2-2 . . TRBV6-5 TGTGCCAGCAGTCCCCCTGGCGGTAACACCGGGGAGCTGTTTTTT CASSPPGGNTGELFF
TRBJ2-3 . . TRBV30 TGTGCCTGGAGTGTACCTTGGGGTCGAGGAGATACGCAGTATTTT CAWSVPWGRGDTQYF
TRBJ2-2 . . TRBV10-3 TGTGCCATCAAAATGCAGGGGTATGACACCGGGGAGCTGTTTTTT CAIKMQGYDTGELFF
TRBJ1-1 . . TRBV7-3 TGTGCCAGCAGCTTTGCGGGGAACACTGAAGCTTTCTTT CASSFAGNTEAFF
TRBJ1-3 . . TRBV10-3 TGTGCCATCAGGAGGACAACCCAGAGCTCTGGAAACACCATATATTTT CAIRRTTQSSGNTIYF
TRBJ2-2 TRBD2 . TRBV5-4 TGTGCCAGCAGCTTGGAGGCGGGGGGGCCGAACACCGGGGAGCTGTTTTTT CASSLEAGGPNTGELFF
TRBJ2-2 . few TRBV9 TGTGCCAGCAGCGTAGATCTGGGGCTAGATACCGGGGAGCTGTTTTTT CASSVDLGLDTGELFF